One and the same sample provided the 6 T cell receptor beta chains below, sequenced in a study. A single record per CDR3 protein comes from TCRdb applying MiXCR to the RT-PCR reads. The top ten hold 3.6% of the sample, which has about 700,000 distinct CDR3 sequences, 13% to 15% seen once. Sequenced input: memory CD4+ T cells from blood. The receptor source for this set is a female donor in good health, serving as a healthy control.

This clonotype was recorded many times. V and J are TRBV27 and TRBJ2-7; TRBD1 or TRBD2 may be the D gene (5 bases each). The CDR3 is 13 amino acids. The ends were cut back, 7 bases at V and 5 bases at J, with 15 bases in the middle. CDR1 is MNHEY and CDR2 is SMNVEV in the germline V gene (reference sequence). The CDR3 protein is CASTQSRGDEQYF. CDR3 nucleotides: TGTGCCAGCACCCAAAGTAGAGGGGACGAGCAGTACTTC.

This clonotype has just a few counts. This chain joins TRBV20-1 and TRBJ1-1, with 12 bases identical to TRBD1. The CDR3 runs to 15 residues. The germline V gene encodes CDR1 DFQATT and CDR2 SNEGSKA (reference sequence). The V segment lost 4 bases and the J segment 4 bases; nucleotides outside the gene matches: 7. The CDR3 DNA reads TGCAGTGCTAATGACCCGGGACAGGGGGCCACTGAAGCTTTCTTT. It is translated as CSANDPGQGATEAFF.

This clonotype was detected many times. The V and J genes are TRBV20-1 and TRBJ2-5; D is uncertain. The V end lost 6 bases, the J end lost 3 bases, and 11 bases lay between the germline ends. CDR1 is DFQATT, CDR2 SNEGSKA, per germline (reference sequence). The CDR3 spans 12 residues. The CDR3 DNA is TGCAGTGCCCTAGGTCGAGAAGAGACCCAGTACTTC. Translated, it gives CSALGREETQYF.

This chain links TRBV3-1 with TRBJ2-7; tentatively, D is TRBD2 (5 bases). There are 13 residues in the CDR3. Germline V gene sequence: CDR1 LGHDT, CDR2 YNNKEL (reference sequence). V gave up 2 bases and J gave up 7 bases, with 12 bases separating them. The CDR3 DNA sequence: TGTGCCAGCAGCCAATTCCTCACGGGAGAGCAGTACTTC. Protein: CASSQFLTGEQYF.

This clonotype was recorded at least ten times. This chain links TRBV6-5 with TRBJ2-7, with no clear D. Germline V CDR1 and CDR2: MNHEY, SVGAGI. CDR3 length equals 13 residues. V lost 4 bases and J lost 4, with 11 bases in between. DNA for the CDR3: TGTGCCAGCAGTTCCCGCCTTACGTACGAGCAGTACTTC. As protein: CASSSRLTYEQYF.

The CDR3 DNA reads TGTGCCATCAGTGTTCACAGGGGCGCGGTAGGAGGAAACACCATATATTTT. Translating it yields CAISVHRGAVGGNTIYF. V usage is TRBV10-3 and J usage is TRBJ1-3; TRBD1 matches at 7 bases. The germline V gene has CDR1 ENHRY and CDR2 SYGVKD. The CDR3 spans 17 residues. Trimming removed 4 bases from V and 4 bases from J; junction bases left unmatched: 13.